This T cell receptor beta chain was captured in a study of blood T cells in healthy people across ages (dated by TCRdb to between 2014 and 2017). Regarding the complete study: Template switching captured roughly one uniquely barcoded TCR beta cDNA molecule per two T cells in model experiments. Age-related changes in TCR beta repertoire diversity were measured in the study by deep sequencing normalized with unique cDNA molecular identifiers. To avoid experimental bias, donors of different ages were distributed randomly across sequencing lanes. The donors were divided into four age groups: young (average roughly 17 years), middle-aged (approximately 39), aged (roughly 60) and long-lived (82). For two donors (one aged 18 to 30 and one aged 80 or older), the study analyzed two additional independent replicas of 1 million unique cDNA reads from the same blood draw. Study-wide findings and limitations: Because profiling used bulk unsorted PBMCs, naive and antigen-experienced compartments could not be compared conclusively. Donor CMV infection status was unknown, potentially confounding age-related changes in expanded clonotypes. Total diversity estimates from one million sequenced T cells were considered lower bounds and underestimates. Compared with the aged group, the long-lived group had more naive CD4+ T cells, fewer expanded clones and increased TCR diversity, suggesting age selection. A strong correlation was found between observed TCR beta diversity and the percentage of naive T cells measured by flow cytometry. As age increased, observed TCR beta diversity per million T cells dropped in a roughly linear way, and a significant reduction was already evident by age 40.

The library was prepared using 5' RACE. Instrument used: Illumina HiSeq 2500. The second PCR ran for about 6 to 12 cycles and used a J-beta primer mix along with a sample-barcoded 5' primer. Each TCR beta cDNA molecule received a unique molecular identifier from a template-switch 5' adaptor carrying 12 random nucleotides. Each sample yielded at least 3 million CDR3-containing paired-end reads. All of the RNA was converted into first-strand cDNA using the Mint cDNA synthesis kit, with a TRBC-specific oligonucleotide serving as the primer. Following uracil-DNA glycosylase treatment, a first 18-cycle PCR with universal primers M1SS and BC2_uni_R was performed on all cDNA. On the authors' methods: For normalization, 1 million high-quality reads were randomly selected from each sample, with every read carrying a distinct molecular identifier. Instead of being binned into consensus sequences, reads that shared molecular identifiers were thrown out. MiTCR, with a Q25 quality threshold and the strictest error-elimination algorithm, was used for CDR3 identification, clonotype clustering and error correction. A nonparametric unseen species model using Euler transformation provided a lower-bound estimate of total TCR beta diversity. The public sequencing data were trimmed at Q25 with fastp and processed into clonotypes with MiXCR by TCRdb, which kept only in-frame beta chains. Every entry covers one CDR3 protein and lists the most common genes and DNA from its rows. V and J calls and clone size were set by TCRdb, not the authors. Present in this sample are 1,500,000 or so distinct CDR3 sequences, around 59% of which were seen just once. Together, the top ten hold roughly 7% of the sample.

Trimming costs V 4 bases and J 4 bases, and their ends lie 12 bases apart. The germline V gene encodes CDR1 SQVTM and CDR2 ANQGSEA. The CDR3 goes from the cysteine to the phenylalanine over 13 residues. Only CDR3 DNA is held: 39 bases, read in frame from base 1. Donors were around 37 systemically healthy Caucasian individuals from Russia aged roughly 6 to 95 years. About 9.8 milliliters of peripheral blood were drawn from each donor into EDTA-treated Vacutainer tubes. PBMCs were isolated by Ficoll-Paque density-gradient centrifugation, with at least 7 million obtained per sample. Trizol reagent was used to extract total RNA from PBMCs, with at least 5.5 micrograms per sample. For every donor, an aliquot of PBMCs went through flow cytometry to measure the percentages of naive CD45RAhigh/CD27high T cells. This clonotype has only a few counts. Its antigen target is currently unknown. No per-base quality is available; no much larger clone lies one base away.

The material sequenced was blood. Recombination joined TRBV29-1 with TRBJ2-3, with no reliable assignment of the D segment. The sequence was obtained from a man aged 18-30 years in good health. The DNA sequence reads TGCAGCGTTGTACTCTCCCTAGCAGATACGCAGTATTTT. This sequence encodes CSVVLSLADTQYF.